Sequencing of this T cell receptor beta chain was carried out in a study of CD8 T cells in Susac syndrome. With random hexamers, reverse transcription was performed on about 0.5 to 1 ug of RNA. Each CDR3 protein gets one entry after TCRdb re-called the immunoSEQ multiplex PCR reads with MiXCR. In the table there are about 280,000 distinct CDR3 sequences, approximately 81% of which are singletons. From blood CD8+ and CD4+ T cells, the TCR beta chain was sequenced. It was negative isolation that provided the CD8+ and CD4+ T cells, whereas TEMRA cells were enriched by FACS. Concerning this clonotype: Its specificity is not known.

Whole-study results and caveats: The TCR sequencing and HLA analysis in the study involved a relatively small number of individuals, as the study acknowledged.

V lost 5 bases and J lost 6, with 11 bases in between. The CDR3 loop spans 12 amino acids. Germline CDR1 reads SGHAT; CDR2 reads FQNNGV. The chain employs TRBV11-2 and TRBJ2-7; unclear D gene. Sequences were obtained from CD8+ T cells from PBMCs. The sequence derives from a human donor with multiple sclerosis. CDR3 amino acids: CASSRPLAEQYF. The CDR3 DNA follows: TGTGCCAGCAGCCGCCCACTTGCCGAGCAGTACTTC.